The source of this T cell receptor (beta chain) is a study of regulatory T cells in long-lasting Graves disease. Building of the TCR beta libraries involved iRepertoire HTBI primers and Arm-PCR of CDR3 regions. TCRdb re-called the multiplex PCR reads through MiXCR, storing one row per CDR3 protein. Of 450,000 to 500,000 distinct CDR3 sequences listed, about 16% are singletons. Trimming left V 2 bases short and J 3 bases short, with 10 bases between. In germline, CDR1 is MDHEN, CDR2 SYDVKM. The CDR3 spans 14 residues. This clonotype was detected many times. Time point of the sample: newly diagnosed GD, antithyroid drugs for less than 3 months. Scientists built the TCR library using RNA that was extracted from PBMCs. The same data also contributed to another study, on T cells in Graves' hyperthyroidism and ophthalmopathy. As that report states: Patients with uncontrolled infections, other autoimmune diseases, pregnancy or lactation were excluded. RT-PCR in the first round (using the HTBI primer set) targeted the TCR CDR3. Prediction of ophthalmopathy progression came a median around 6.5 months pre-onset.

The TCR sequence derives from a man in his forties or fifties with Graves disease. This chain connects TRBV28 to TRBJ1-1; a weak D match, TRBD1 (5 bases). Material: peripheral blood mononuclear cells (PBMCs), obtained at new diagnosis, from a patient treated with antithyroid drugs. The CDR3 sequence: CASSLRQPDTEAFF. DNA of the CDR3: TGTGCCAGCAGTTTAAGACAGCCTGACACTGAAGCTTTCTTT.